Below are 27 T cell receptor beta chains sequenced from a single sample in a study of glioma-infiltrating T cells. Amplification of TCR alpha and beta CDR3 regions from RNA used iRepertoire nested multiplex PCR. MiXCR was run by TCRdb on the multiplex PCR reads, yielding one entry per CDR3 protein. The profile shows fewer than 500,000 distinct CDR3 sequences, less than 50% of them singletons. The sequenced material came from glioma tissue, nonneoplastic brain tissue, or PBMCs (not recorded which). These receptor sequences come from a human donor with low-grade glioma or glioblastoma, undergoing nonglioma brain surgery, or in good health (not recorded which).

This chain connects TRBV5-4 to TRBJ1-3, with 8 bases fitting TRBD1. Germline V gene sequence: CDR1 SGHNT, CDR2 YYREEE (reference sequence). Trimming took 4 bases from V and 2 from J; bases not matched to a gene: 2. The CDR3 length is 14 residues. The CDR3 spells CASSTRGPGNTIYF. The CDR3 nucleotides read TGTGCCAGCAGCACCAGGGGGCCTGGAAACACCATATATTTT.

Comment on this clonotype: The CDR3 does not close with the conserved phenylalanine or tryptophan, likely indicating a read error. This sequence joins TRBV6-5 and TRBJ1-5; D may be TRBD1 (5 bases). The germline gives CDR1 MNHEY, CDR2 SVGAGI. This CDR3 is built from 15 residues. The CDR3 protein is CASSPSGDSAQPQHL. The CDR3 DNA reads as TGCGCCAGCAGCCCCTCGGGGGATTCGGCTCAGCCCCAGCATCTT.

The chain joins TRBV12-3 or TRBV12-4 to TRBJ1-1, with D maybe TRBD1 (5 bases). This CDR3 has 14 residues. With 4 bases removed from V and 7 bases from J, the gap between germline ends came to 16 bases. CDR3 sequence: CASSWGSALNEAFF. CDR3 DNA sequence: TGTGCCAGCAGTTGGGGGTCGGCCTTAAATGAAGCTTTCTTT.

Ten or more counts support this clonotype. The CDR3 nucleotides read TGTGCCAGCAAACTAGAAAGAAGCTCCTACAATGAGCAGTTCTTC. Protein sequence: CASKLERSSYNEQFF. The chain carries TRBV27 and TRBJ2-1; D perhaps matches TRBD2 (5 bases). Germline V gene sequence: CDR1 MNHEY, CDR2 SMNVEV (reference sequence). The CDR3 sequence is 15 residues long. The germline V and J ends were trimmed by 7 bases and 0 bases, with 13 bases remaining between them.

With regard to this clonotype: Given a much more abundant clone one base away, this may be a read error. The chain employs TRBV20-1 and TRBJ1-2; no clear D. The germline V gene has CDR1 DFQATT and CDR2 SNEGSKA (reference sequence). CDR3 size: 11 residues. V gave up 3 bases and J gave up 4 bases, with 6 bases separating them. The DNA of the CDR3 is TGCAGTGCTAGGCATGCCTATGGCTACACCTTC. Translating it yields CSARHAYGYTF.

This clonotype was detected only once. This chain links TRBV11-1 with TRBJ2-3; D is uncertain. Trimming took 3 bases from V and 8 from J, leaving 18 bases between them. This CDR3 is 15 amino acids long. Germline V gene sequence: CDR1 SGHAT, CDR2 FQDESV (reference sequence). The CDR3 DNA follows: TGTGCCAGCAGCTTGACGAGAGTCGGATTTGGTACGCAGTATTTT. This gives the protein CASSLTRVGFGTQYF.

Concerning this clonotype: The CDR3 end shows no conserved phenylalanine or tryptophan, and so a read error is likely. V usage is TRBV6-1 and J usage is TRBJ2-3; D is unresolved. CDR3 length: 15 residues. Germline V CDR1 and CDR2: MNHNS, SASEGT. Trimming took off 6 bases at V and 8 bases at J, with 21 bases between the two ends. Here the CDR3 reads CASSPSERAFGTQYS. CDR3 bases: TGTGCCAGCAGCCCGAGCGAAAGAGCGTTCGGTACGCAGTATTCT.

On this clonotype itself: A much larger clone sits a single nucleotide away, making a read error possible. V and J are TRBV15 and TRBJ1-2, with 8 bases aligning to TRBD1. There are 13 residues in the CDR3. With V trimmed by 5 bases and J by 9 bases, 8 bases remained unmatched. CDR1 and CDR2 from the germline V gene are LNHNV and YYDKDF (reference sequence). This CDR3 reads CATSHGQGYCYTF. In DNA, the CDR3 is TGTGCCACCAGCCACGGACAGGGTTATTGCTACACCTTC.

This clonotype was detected a few times. Given a much more abundant clone one base away, this may be a read error. The conserved phenylalanine or tryptophan normally closing the CDR3 is absent here, so this likely arose from a read error. The V gene is TRBV7-6, the J gene TRBJ2-7; 8 positions match TRBD1. The V and J ends lost 2 bases and 4 bases, in that order; junction bases with no gene match: 7. CDR1 SGHVS and CDR2 FNYEAQ come from the germline V gene. This CDR3 has 15 amino acids. The CDR3 loop reads CASSLRGQGTYEQYL. In DNA, the CDR3 is TGTGCCAGCAGCTTACGAGGACAGGGAACGTACGAGCAGTACCTC.

The chain links TRBV20-1 to TRBJ2-1; D may correspond to TRBD1 or TRBD2 (5 bases each). The CDR3 length is 13 residues. Between the trimmed V and J ends, which lost 4 bases and 2 bases, there was a span of 9 bases. Germline V gives CDR1 DFQATT, CDR2 SNEGSKA (reference sequence). CDR3 bases: TGCAGTGCTACCCGGGACCCCTACAATGAGCAGTTCTTC. This encodes CSATRDPYNEQFF.

This clonotype was seen repeatedly, ten times or more. The gene calls are TRBV27 and TRBJ1-1; 8 positions match TRBD1. The J segment lost 4 bases and the V segment lost 4 bases, leaving 11 bases of the junction unmatched. Per germline, CDR1 MNHEY and CDR2 SMNVEV (reference sequence). The CDR3 length is 16 residues. In nucleotides, the CDR3 is TGTGCCAGCAGTTCCGGACAGGGAGTGAGGGTCACTGAAGCTTTCTTT. Translation: CASSSGQGVRVTEAFF.

This clonotype came up once. A read error may be the cause here, since a much bigger clone is one base away. The chain is built from TRBV7-8 and TRBJ2-1; 8 nucleotides line up with TRBD2. CDR3 length: 14 residues. In germline, CDR1 is SGHVS, CDR2 FQNEAQ. The CDR3 nucleotides read TGTGTCAGCAGCTTAGGAATAGCGGGGAATGAGCAGTTCTTC. Translation gives CVSSLGIAGNEQFF.

This rearrangement joins TRBV28 to TRBJ2-1; the D gene is possibly TRBD2 (5 bases). V shed 3 bases and J shed 7 bases, with 13 bases lying between them. Germline CDR1 reads MDHEN; CDR2 reads SYDVKM. CDR3 size: 14 residues. The DNA of the CDR3 is TGTGCCAGCAGTTTGGCGTCTAGCTTGAATGAGCAGTTCTTC. Its translation is CASSLASSLNEQFF.

The genes are TRBV28 and TRBJ1-2, with no clear D. The V end lost 3 bases, the J end lost 4 bases, and 6 bases lay between the germline ends. Per the germline V gene, CDR1 is MDHEN and CDR2 is SYDVKM. This CDR3 has 12 amino acids. The CDR3 region has the DNA TGTGCCAGCAGTTTCCGGAGCTATGGCTACACCTTC. This sequence encodes CASSFRSYGYTF.

This chain links TRBV20-1 with TRBJ1-5; TRBD1 might be the D (6 bases). This CDR3 is built from 11 residues. In germline, CDR1 is DFQATT, CDR2 SNEGSKA (reference sequence). Trimming removed 3 bases from V and 12 bases from J, with 12 bases in between. This CDR3 reads CSARGGRIQHF. CDR3 DNA: TGCAGTGCTAGGGGGGGCAGAATCCAGCATTTT.

This sequence joins TRBV12-3 or TRBV12-4 and TRBJ2-3; D gene uncertain. CDR3 length: 14 amino acids. V lost 4 bases, J lost 2 bases, and 10 bases lay in between. The CDR3 DNA sequence: TGTGCCAGCAGTTCCCCGGCCCTCACAGATACGCAGTATTTT. It is translated as CASSSPALTDTQYF.

This clonotype was recorded at least ten times. The junction departs from germline at one end; a sequencing error may be responsible. The chain employs TRBV5-4 and TRBJ2-1; 10 positions agree with TRBD2. The CDR3 runs to 15 residues. CDR1 and CDR2 (germline): SGHNT, YYREEE (reference sequence). The CDR3 DNA is TGTGCCAGCAGAACGGGACTAGCGTCCTCCAATGAGCAGTTCTTC. Amino acid sequence: CASRTGLASSNEQFF.

The rearrangement links TRBV18 to TRBJ1-1; the match to TRBD1 covers 11 bases. Trimming cost V 3 bases and J 6 bases; bases outside gene matches: 3. The length of the CDR3 is 14 residues. Germline V CDR1 and CDR2: KGHSH, LQKENI. The CDR3 reads CASSPGTGGAEAFF. The CDR3 DNA reads TGTGCCAGCTCACCCGGGACAGGGGGAGCTGAAGCTTTCTTT.

On this clonotype: The junction shows a germline mismatch at one end, possibly a read error. The chain couples TRBV12-3 or TRBV12-4 to TRBJ2-7; D remains unclear. The CDR3 consists of 12 residues. The CDR3 bases are TGTGCCGGCAGTCTTAGCCATTACGAGCAGTACTTC. This encodes CAGSLSHYEQYF.

This sequence joins TRBV5-1 and TRBJ1-1, with unresolved D. The CDR3 length is 13 residues. Germline lookup yields CDR1 SGHRS and CDR2 YFSETQ. V was clipped by 0 bases and J by 4 bases, with 7 bases between them. The CDR3 here is CASSLGPVTEAFF. The CDR3, as DNA: TGCGCCAGCAGCTTGGGGCCAGTCACTGAAGCTTTCTTT.

This clonotype was counted once. The chain recombines TRBV10-3 with TRBJ2-5; D ambiguous. The CDR3 is 12 residues long. Trimming removed 6 bases from V and 3 bases from J, with 8 bases in between. The germline V gene has CDR1 ENHRY and CDR2 SYGVKD. The CDR3 sequence is CAISQVKETQYF. The DNA of the CDR3 is TGTGCCATCAGCCAAGTAAAAGAGACCCAGTACTTC.

The V gene is TRBV7-6, the J gene TRBJ2-1; 7 bases are a match to TRBD1. CDR3 size: 12 residues. Germline V gives CDR1 SGHVS, CDR2 FNYEAQ. Trimming at V came to 2 bases and at J to 15 bases, leaving 7 bases not matched to a gene. CDR3 in DNA: TGTGCCAGCAGCTTACCGGGACAGCCCCTGTTCTTC. This codes for CASSLPGQPLFF.

This clonotype turned up a few times. The chain has TRBV27 and TRBJ2-7; TRBD2 matches 11 bases. The CDR3 has 14 amino acids. CDR1 and CDR2 (germline): MNHEY, SMNVEV (reference sequence). Trimming took 2 bases from V and 6 from J; bases not matched to a gene: 3. Here the CDR3 DNA reads TGTGCCAGCAGTTTAGGGACTAGCGGAGTCGAGCAGTACTTC. This sequence encodes CASSLGTSGVEQYF.

Notes on this clonotype: A much larger clone sits a single nucleotide away, making a read error possible. The rearrangement joins TRBV20-1 to TRBJ2-5; D gene unclear. Germline assignment: CDR1 DFQATT and CDR2 SNEGSKA (reference sequence). CDR3 length equals 10 residues. V shed 6 bases and J shed 5 bases, with 7 bases lying between them. This CDR3 reads CSAIQETQYF. The CDR3, as DNA: TGCAGTGCCATCCAGGAGACCCAGTACTTC.

This clonotype was seen more than once but under ten times. The chain combines TRBV7-2 with TRBJ1-6, with 7 positions matching TRBD1. The J segment lost 7 bases and the V segment lost 5 bases, leaving 5 bases of the junction unmatched. In germline, CDR1 is SGHTA, CDR2 FQGNSA. The CDR3 is made up of 14 amino acids. DNA for the CDR3: TGTGCCAGCAGCCCCGGGACAGAGAATTCACCCCTCCACTTT. Translating gives CASSPGTENSPLHF.

The V call is TRBV11-1, the J call TRBJ2-7; D perhaps matches TRBD2 (5 bases). Trimming pared 1 base from V and 6 bases from J, leaving 16 bases between. CDR1 is SGHAT, CDR2 FQDESV, per germline (reference sequence). There are 15 residues in the CDR3. CDR3 nucleotides: TGTGCCAGCAGCTTAGGATCCGGGGAAAAGGGCGAGCAGTACTTC. The encoded protein is CASSLGSGEKGEQYF.

The chain is built from TRBV20-1 and TRBJ1-6; 8 bases align to TRBD1. CDR3 length: 14 residues. V lost 0 bases to trimming and J lost 10 bases; unmatched junction nucleotides: 5. The germline CDR1 and CDR2 sequences are DFQATT and SNEGSKA (reference sequence). The CDR3 loop is CSARDRTGRSPLHF. The CDR3 DNA sequence: TGCAGTGCTAGAGATCGGACAGGGAGGTCACCCCTCCACTTT.